This TCR beta chain came from a study of T cells in women clearing cervical HPV infection. The CDR3 has 14 residues. Trimming took 7 bases from V and 2 from J, leaving 15 bases between them. Germline lookup yields CDR1 SGHTA and CDR2 FQGNSA. Study results and caveats: CIN3+ cases had significantly higher TCR richness than controls; evenness did not differ. TRBV6-7 relative abundance averaged approximately 0.11% in cases and roughly 0.17% in controls.

Average input was around 1,100 ng genomic DNA for immunoSEQ TCR beta CDR3 amplification. The protocol was immunoSEQ multiplex PCR, while the TCRdb copy is restricted to in-frame clones and leaves out a portion. Recorded for this sample: about 16,000 clones. For this clone: The target antigen is unknown. The read terminates 3 residues before the CDR3 end, so the remaining end is supplied by the germline J gene.

Sequenced material: blood buffy coat. The TCR sequence derives from a woman aged 18-70 years with a cervical HPV16 infection that either progressed to CIN3+ or cleared (not recorded which). The chain uses TRBV7-2 and TRBJ2-7; tentatively, D is TRBD1 (5 bases). The CDR3 loop reads CASTQPTGTYEQYF. The part of the CDR3 DNA that was read is TGTGCCAGCACCCAACCCACAGGAACCTACGAG.